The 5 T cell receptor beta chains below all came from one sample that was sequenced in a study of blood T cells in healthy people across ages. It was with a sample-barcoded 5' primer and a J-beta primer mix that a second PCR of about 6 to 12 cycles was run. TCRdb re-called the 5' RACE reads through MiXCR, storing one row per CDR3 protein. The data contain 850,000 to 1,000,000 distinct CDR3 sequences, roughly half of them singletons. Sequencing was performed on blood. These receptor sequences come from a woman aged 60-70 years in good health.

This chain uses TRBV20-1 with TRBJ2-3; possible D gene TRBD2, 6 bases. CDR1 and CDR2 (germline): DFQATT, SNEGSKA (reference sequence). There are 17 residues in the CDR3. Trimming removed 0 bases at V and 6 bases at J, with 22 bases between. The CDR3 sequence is CSARDLRGTSPQDTQYF. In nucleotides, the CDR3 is TGCAGTGCTAGAGATCTCAGAGGGACTTCTCCCCAGGATACGCAGTATTTT.

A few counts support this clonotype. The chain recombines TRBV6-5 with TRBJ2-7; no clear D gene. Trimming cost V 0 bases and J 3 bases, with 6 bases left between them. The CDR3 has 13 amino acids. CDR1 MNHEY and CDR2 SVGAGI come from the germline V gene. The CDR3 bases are TGTGCCAGCAGTTACTCTGTCCGCTACGAGCAGTACTTC. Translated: CASSYSVRYEQYF.

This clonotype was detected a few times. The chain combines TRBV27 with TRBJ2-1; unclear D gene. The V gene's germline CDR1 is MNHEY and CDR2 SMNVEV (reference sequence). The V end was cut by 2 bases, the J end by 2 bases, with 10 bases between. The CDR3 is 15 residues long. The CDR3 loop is CASSLRQDPYNEQFF. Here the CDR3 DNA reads TGTGCCAGCAGTTTAAGGCAGGACCCCTACAATGAGCAGTTCTTC.

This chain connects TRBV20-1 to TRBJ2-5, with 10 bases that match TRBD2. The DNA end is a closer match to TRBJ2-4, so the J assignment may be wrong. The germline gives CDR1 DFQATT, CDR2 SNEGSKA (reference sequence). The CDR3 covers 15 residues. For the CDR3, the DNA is TGCAGTGCTAGAGCTCCAGCGGGAGGGGGAAACATTCAGTACTTC. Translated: CSARAPAGGGNIQYF.

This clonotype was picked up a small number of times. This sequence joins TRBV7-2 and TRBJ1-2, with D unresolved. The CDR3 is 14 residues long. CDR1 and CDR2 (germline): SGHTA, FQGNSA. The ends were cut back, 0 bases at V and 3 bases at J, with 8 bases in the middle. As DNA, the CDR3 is TGTGCCAGCAGCTTAGCGGGGTGGGACTATGGCTACACCTTC. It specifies CASSLAGWDYGYTF.